A single sample is the source of the 18 T cell receptor beta chains below, sequenced in a study of cytomegalovirus exposure and HLA in healthy donors. The PCR ran on 60 Vbeta and 13 Jbeta primers. Data came from immunoSEQ multiplex PCR; TCRdb stores just in-frame clones and leaves some out. The table records around 120,000 clones, around 80% of them present only once. The sequenced sample consisted of PBMCs. The receptors here all came from a man in his fifties in good health and CMV-seronegative.

This sequence joins TRBV25-1 and TRBJ2-5, with TRBD1 matching over 10 bases. The length of the CDR3 is 14 residues. V gave up 6 bases and J gave up 5 bases; unmatched junction bases: 6. Germline assignment: CDR1 MGHDK and CDR2 SYGVNS. The CDR3 nucleotides read TGTGCCAGCAGGGACAGGGGGTCATACGAGACCCAGTACTTC. This encodes CASRDRGSYETQYF.

J is TRBJ2-7 and V is TRBV6-1; 7 bases match TRBD1. Germline-derived CDR1 and CDR2 are MNHNS and SASEGT. The CDR3 is 15 residues long. Trimming took 0 bases from V and 5 from J; bases not matched to a gene: 7. Here the CDR3 DNA reads TGTGCCAGCAGTGAAGCCTTGACAGGGAACCACGAGCAGTACTTC. Translation: CASSEALTGNHEQYF.

This clone has only one observation. The rearrangement joins TRBV29-1 to TRBJ1-2; D gene ambiguous. Germline-derived CDR1 and CDR2 are SQVTM and ANQGSEA. Trimming removed 4 bases from V and 6 bases from J, with 12 bases in between. The CDR3 sequence is 12 residues long. Here the CDR3 reads CSVVGGSNGYTF. Written as DNA, the CDR3 is TGCAGCGTTGTCGGCGGATCCAATGGCTACACCTTC.

The chain has TRBV7-2 and TRBJ1-1; 7 positions match TRBD1. The CDR3 extends over 11 amino acids. The germline CDR1 and CDR2 sequences are SGHTA and FQGNSA. The J segment lost 7 bases and the V segment lost 6 bases, leaving 2 bases of the junction unmatched. The CDR3 DNA sequence: TGTGCCAGCAGGCGGGACAGTGAAGCTTTCTTT. It encodes CASRRDSEAFF. The full variable domain, with the rest looked up from reference TRBV7-2 and TRBJ1-1, is GAGVSQSPSNKVTEKGKDVELRCDPISGHTALYWYRQSLGQGLEFLIYFQGNSAPDKSGLPSDRFSAERTGGSVSTLTIQRTQQEDSAVYLCASRRDSEAFFGQGTRLTVV.

The chain has TRBV6-5 and TRBJ1-6; no clear D. CDR3 length: 14 residues. The germline V gene encodes CDR1 MNHEY and CDR2 SVGAGI. Between the trimmed V and J ends, which lost 2 bases and 9 bases, there was a span of 11 bases. This CDR3 reads CASSYSGSLSPLHF. The DNA for the CDR3 is TGTGCCAGCAGTTACAGCGGGAGCCTTTCACCCCTCCACTTT.

The chain employs TRBV9 and TRBJ2-2; TRBD2 matches at 10 bases. Germline trimming cut 0 bases from V and 5 bases from J; bases unmatched to any gene: 7. CDR3 length equals 17 residues. Germline-derived CDR1 and CDR2 are SGDLS and YYNGEE. DNA for the CDR3: TGTGCCAGCAGCGTAGGAGGAGCGGGGGGGCGGACCGGGGAGCTGTTTTTT. Translation gives CASSVGGAGGRTGELFF. Combining the CDR3 with reference TRBV9 and TRBJ2-2 gives the whole variable domain DSGVTQTPKHLITATGQRVTLRCSPRSGDLSVYWYQQSLDQGLQFLIQYYNGEERAKGNILERFSAQQFPDLHSELNLSSLELGDSALYFCASSVGGAGGRTGELFFGEGSRLTVL.

This chain uses TRBV5-6 with TRBJ1-6, with a tentative D call TRBD1 (6 bases). From germline, CDR1 is SGHDT and CDR2 YYEEEE. CDR3 length: 13 amino acids. The V gene lost 4 bases and the J gene lost 10 bases, with 12 bases spanning the gap. CDR3 in DNA: TGTGCCAGCAGCAAGAACAGGGTCTCACCCCTCCACTTT. Translated: CASSKNRVSPLHF.

This chain connects TRBV7-2 to TRBJ2-3; 10 bases fit TRBD1. The CDR3 sequence is 16 residues long. V lost 4 bases to trimming and J lost 3 bases; unmatched junction nucleotides: 7. Germline V gene data show CDR1 as SGHTA and CDR2 as FQGNSA. This CDR3 is CASSYPGQGPTDTQYF. The CDR3 nucleotides are TGTGCCAGCAGCTACCCGGGACAGGGGCCGACAGATACGCAGTATTTT.

A few counts support this clone. This chain connects TRBV11-3 to TRBJ1-2; 7 bases line up with TRBD1. Trimming removed 0 bases from V and 6 bases from J; junction bases left unmatched: 4. The CDR3 contains 14 residues. The germline V gene encodes CDR1 SGHNT and CDR2 YENEEA. The chain's CDR3 is CASSLDRQGNGYTF. CDR3 coding DNA: TGTGCCAGCAGCTTAGACCGACAGGGCAATGGCTACACCTTC.

The chain joins TRBV30 to TRBJ1-1; weak D call: TRBD1 (5 bases). V shed 0 bases and J shed 8 bases, with 10 bases lying between them. CDR3 length: 12 residues. CDR1 and CDR2 (germline): GTSNPN, SVGIG (reference sequence). CDR3: CAWSVRTPEAFF. CDR3 nucleotides: TGTGCCTGGAGTGTCAGGACACCAGAAGCTTTCTTT.

The rearrangement joins TRBV29-1 to TRBJ2-7; 7 bases agree with TRBD1. Per the germline V gene, CDR1 is SQVTM and CDR2 is ANQGSEA. The CDR3 runs to 13 residues. V lost 7 bases and J lost 2; bases outside the gene matches: 8. The CDR3 nucleotides read TGCAGCGCCCTCCGGACAGGCCCCTACGAGCAGTACTTC. Translating it yields CSALRTGPYEQYF.

The chain uses TRBV19 and TRBJ2-2; 11 positions match TRBD1. CDR1 is LNHDA, CDR2 SQIVND, per germline (reference sequence). V dropped 7 bases and J dropped 4; count of bases not matched to a gene: 2. This CDR3 region has 14 residues. DNA of the CDR3: TGTGCCAGTACCGGGACAGGGGGCACCGGGGAGCTGTTTTTT. Translating it yields CASTGTGGTGELFF.

In this sample, this clone turned up once. V usage is TRBV6-5 and J usage is TRBJ1-5, with 7 bases lining up with TRBD1. The CDR3 is 14 residues long. CDR1 and CDR2 from the germline V gene are MNHEY and SVGAGI. The V gene end was trimmed by 6 bases and the J gene end by 7 bases; junction bases not matched to a gene: 9. CDR3 in amino acids: CASSPGIGGQPQHF. The CDR3 nucleotides read TGTGCCAGCAGCCCGGGTATAGGGGGCCAGCCCCAGCATTTT.

This clone was counted a few times. The chain joins TRBV6-1 to TRBJ2-5; tentative D call: TRBD2 (6 bases). Trimming shortened V by 10 bases and J by 0 bases, and 12 bases separated the two germline ends. Per the germline V gene, CDR1 is MNHNS and CDR2 is SASEGT. The CDR3 has 13 residues. Here the CDR3 reads CATRLAYQETQYF. The CDR3 DNA reads as TGTGCCACCCGTCTAGCGTACCAAGAGACCCAGTACTTC.

The rearrangement joins TRBV30 to TRBJ1-1; 7 bases are a match to TRBD1. There are 15 residues in the CDR3. In germline, CDR1 is GTSNPN, CDR2 SVGIG (reference sequence). The trim removed 4 bases at V and 0 bases at J, leaving 8 bases unmatched. The CDR3 loop reads CAWTGRRGVNTEAFF. In DNA, the CDR3 is TGTGCCTGGACAGGGCGCAGGGGGGTGAACACTGAAGCTTTCTTT.

The rearrangement joins TRBV7-9 to TRBJ2-1; TRBD2 is a possible D gene (6 bases). CDR1 and CDR2 from the germline V gene are SEHNR and FQNEAQ (reference sequence). V was shortened by 2 bases and J by 0 bases, with 14 bases between the two germline ends. The CDR3 sequence is 17 residues long. Here the CDR3 reads CASSLREAGGSYNEQFF. The CDR3 DNA reads TGTGCCAGCAGCTTAAGGGAGGCGGGCGGCTCCTACAATGAGCAGTTCTTC.

V and J are TRBV4-3 and TRBJ2-1; D gene uncertain. Trimming took 3 bases from V and 9 from J, leaving 6 bases between them. Germline V gives CDR1 LGHNA, CDR2 YSLEER. CDR3 length equals 11 residues. The CDR3 region has the DNA TGCGCCAGCAGCCATATGTCTGAGCAGTTCTTC. This gives the protein CASSHMSEQFF.

This sequence joins TRBV11-2 and TRBJ2-7, with D hard to call. There are 15 residues in the CDR3. CDR1 and CDR2 (germline): SGHAT, FQNNGV. The V end was cut by 7 bases, the J end by 4 bases, with 20 bases between. The CDR3 DNA sequence: TGTGCCAGCACGGCAGCCTCCCGAGGCCTTTACGAGCAGTACTTC. Encoded protein: CASTAASRGLYEQYF.